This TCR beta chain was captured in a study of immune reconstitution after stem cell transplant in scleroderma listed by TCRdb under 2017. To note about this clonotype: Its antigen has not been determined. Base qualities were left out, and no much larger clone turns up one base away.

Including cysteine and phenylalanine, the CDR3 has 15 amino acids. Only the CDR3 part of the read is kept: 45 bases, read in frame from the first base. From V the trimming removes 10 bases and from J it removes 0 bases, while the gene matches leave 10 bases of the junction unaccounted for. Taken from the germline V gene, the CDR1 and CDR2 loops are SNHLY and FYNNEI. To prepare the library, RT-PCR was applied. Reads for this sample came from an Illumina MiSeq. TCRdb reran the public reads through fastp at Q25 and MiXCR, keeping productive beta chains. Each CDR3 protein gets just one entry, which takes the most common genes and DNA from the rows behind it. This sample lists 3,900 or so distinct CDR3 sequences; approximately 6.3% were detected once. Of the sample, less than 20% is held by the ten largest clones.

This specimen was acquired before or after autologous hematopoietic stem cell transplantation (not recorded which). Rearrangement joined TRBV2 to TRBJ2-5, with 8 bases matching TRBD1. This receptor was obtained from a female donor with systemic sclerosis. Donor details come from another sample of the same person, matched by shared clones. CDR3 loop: CATTIQGVNQETQYF. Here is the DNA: TGTGCCACGACCATACAGGGGGTTAACCAAGAGACCCAGTACTTC. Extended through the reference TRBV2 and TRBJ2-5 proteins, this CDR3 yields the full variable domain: EPEVTQTPSHQVTQMGQEVILRCVPISNHLYFYWYRQILGQKVEFLVSFYNNEISEKSEIFDDQFSVERPDGSNFTLKIRSTKLEDSAMYFCATTIQGVNQETQYFGPGTRLLVL.